The rows below give T cell receptor beta chains drawn from one sample of a study of blood T cells in healthy people across ages. TCRdb reprocessed the 5' RACE reads via MiXCR and lists one record per CDR3 protein. The sample holds 1.5 million to 2 million distinct CDR3 sequences, around 42% seen once. The sequenced material came from blood. The receptor source for this set is a human donor in good health. CDR3s include the opening cysteine and the closing phenylalanine or tryptophan.

TRBJ1-2 TRBV5-6 CASSLANLYGYTF
TRBJ1-5 TRBV6-6 CASSPAQGESQPQHF
TRBJ2-1 TRBV5-4 CASSPCGVYTYNEQFF
TRBJ2-1 TRBV20-1 CSARVAGGLGEQFF
TRBJ1-2 TRBV10-3 CAISESGVLDSGYTF
TRBJ2-5 TRBV5-1 CASSLEDRGLDETQYF
TRBJ2-7 TRBV7-9 CASSLGTGGPSSYEQYF
TRBJ2-1 TRBV29-1 CSVEGGAGVEQFF
TRBJ1-5 TRBV5-5 CASSLGAGAQYNQPQHF
- TRBV7-2 CASSVTTGYEQYF
TRBJ2-2 TRBV2 CASSDDTGTYTGELFF
TRBJ2-7 TRBV7-2 CASSLAYGPYEQYF
TRBJ1-1 TRBV7-2 CASVSHQGVRTEAFF
TRBJ2-3 TRBV4-1 CASSQPIAGAVQRDTQYF
TRBJ2-1 TRBV6-5 CASRGAGFNEQFF
TRBJ2-4 TRBV7-8 CASSVGRADIQYF
TRBJ2-5 TRBV20-1 CSARGIGQQDKETQYF
TRBJ2-1 TRBV28 CASSLLAGGQFEQFF
TRBJ2-7 TRBV3-1 CASSKRGYLQYF
TRBJ1-2 TRBV6-5 CASSISMTGGYTF
TRBJ1-4 TRBV10-3 CAISELEGREKLFF
TRBJ1-2 TRBV2 CAIDQVPGQGNRGYTF
TRBJ2-1 TRBV7-2 CASSFGRRTYNEQFF
TRBJ2-4 TRBV12-3/TRBV12-4 CASSFWGAKNIQYF
TRBJ2-7 TRBV4-2 CASSQESGQVSSYEQYF
TRBJ2-7 TRBV4-1 CASSQVGGYEQYF
TRBJ2-3 TRBV7-2 CASSPDWDTQYF
TRBJ1-1 TRBV6-5 CASSYFYRGQDTEAFF
TRBJ2-7 TRBV5-6 CASSLDPVASPYEQYF
TRBJ2-1 TRBV7-9 CASSLSGLAEYNEQFF
TRBJ1-1 TRBV29-1 CSALPPLNTESFF
TRBJ2-1 TRBV6-2/TRBV6-3 CASRMRVSYNEQFF
TRBJ2-7 TRBV20-1 CSASIDPGLGEQYF
TRBJ2-3 TRBV2 CASELEWTPSTDTQYF
TRBJ2-5 TRBV29-1 CSYTSRGLQETQYF
TRBJ2-5 TRBV7-9 CASSLARVSWGEQYF
TRBJ2-1 TRBV5-1 CASSLANPFRNEQFF
TRBJ1-6 TRBV28 CASSFETGPYSPLHF
TRBJ1-2 TRBV28 CASSSRIRRDRESPYGYTF
TRBJ2-5 TRBV11-3 CASSLGLRYQETQYF
TRBJ2-1 TRBV4-1 CASSRFQGSEQFF
TRBJ2-3 TRBV18 CASSPPTGPTDTQYF
TRBJ2-5 TRBV24-1 CATPPEGKETQYF
TRBJ2-1 TRBV12-5 CASGFTDYTYNEQFF
TRBJ2-1 TRBV4-2 CASSQVGGERANEQFF
TRBJ2-1 TRBV11-2 CASSLIKGTNEQFF
TRBJ2-5 TRBV15 CATSRAVGVQTQYF
TRBJ2-3 TRBV29-1 CSVDSEPGTDTQYF
TRBJ2-5 TRBV7-9 CATDLVGGETQYF